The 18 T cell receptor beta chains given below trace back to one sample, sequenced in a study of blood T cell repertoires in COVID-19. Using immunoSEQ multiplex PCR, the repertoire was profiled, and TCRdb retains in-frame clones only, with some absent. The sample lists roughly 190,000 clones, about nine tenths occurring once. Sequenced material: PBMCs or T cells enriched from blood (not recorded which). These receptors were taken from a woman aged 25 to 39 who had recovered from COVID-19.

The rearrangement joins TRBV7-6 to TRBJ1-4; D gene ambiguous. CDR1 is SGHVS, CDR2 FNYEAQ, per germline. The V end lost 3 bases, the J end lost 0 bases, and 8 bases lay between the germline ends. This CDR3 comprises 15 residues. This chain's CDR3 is CASSLMPATNEKLFF. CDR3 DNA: TGTGCCAGCAGCTTGATGCCGGCAACTAATGAAAAACTGTTTTTT.

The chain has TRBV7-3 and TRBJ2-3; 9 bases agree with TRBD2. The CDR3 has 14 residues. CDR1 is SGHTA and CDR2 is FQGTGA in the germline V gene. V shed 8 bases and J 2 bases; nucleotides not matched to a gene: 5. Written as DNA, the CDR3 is TGTGCCAGCTCAGCGGGGGGCCTCACAGATACGCAGTATTTT. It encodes CASSAGGLTDTQYF. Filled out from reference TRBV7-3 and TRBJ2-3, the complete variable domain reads GAGVSQTPSNKVTEKGKYVELRCDPISGHTALYWYRQSLGQGPEFLIYFQGTGAADDSGLPNDRFFAVRPEGSVSTLKIQRTERGDSAVYLCASSAGGLTDTQYFGPGTRLTVL.

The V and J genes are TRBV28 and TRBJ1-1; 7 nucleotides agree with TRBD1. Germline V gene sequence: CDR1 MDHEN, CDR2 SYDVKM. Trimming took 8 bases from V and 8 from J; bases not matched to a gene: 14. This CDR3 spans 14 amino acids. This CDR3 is CASRGTAAPEEAFF. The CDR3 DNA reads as TGTGCCAGCCGCGGGACAGCCGCACCTGAGGAAGCTTTCTTT.

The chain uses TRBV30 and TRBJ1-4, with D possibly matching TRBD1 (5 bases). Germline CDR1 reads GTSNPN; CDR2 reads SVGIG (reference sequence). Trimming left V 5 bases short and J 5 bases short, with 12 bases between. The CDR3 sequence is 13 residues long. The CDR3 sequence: CAWGRDSNEKLFF. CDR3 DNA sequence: TGTGCCTGGGGGCGAGACAGCAATGAAAAACTGTTTTTT.

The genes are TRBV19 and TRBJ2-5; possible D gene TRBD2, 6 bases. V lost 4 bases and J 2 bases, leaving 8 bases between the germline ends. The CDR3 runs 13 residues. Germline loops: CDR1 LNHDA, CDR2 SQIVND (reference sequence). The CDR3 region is CASSRGRQETQYF. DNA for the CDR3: TGTGCCAGTAGTAGGGGGAGGCAAGAGACCCAGTACTTC.

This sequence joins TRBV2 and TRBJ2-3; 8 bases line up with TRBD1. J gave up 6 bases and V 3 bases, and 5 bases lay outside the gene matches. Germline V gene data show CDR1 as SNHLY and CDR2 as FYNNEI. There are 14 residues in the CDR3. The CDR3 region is CASSDPGGSDTQYF. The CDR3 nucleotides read TGTGCCAGCAGTGATCCAGGGGGCTCGGATACGCAGTATTTT.

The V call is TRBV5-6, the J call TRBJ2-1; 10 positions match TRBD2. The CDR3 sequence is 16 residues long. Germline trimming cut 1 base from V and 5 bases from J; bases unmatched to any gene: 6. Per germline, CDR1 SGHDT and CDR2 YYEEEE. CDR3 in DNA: TGTGCCAGCAGCTTGTTTAGCGGGAGGAGCAACAATGAGCAGTTCTTC. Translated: CASSLFSGRSNNEQFF. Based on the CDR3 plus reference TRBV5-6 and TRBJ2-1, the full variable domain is DAGVTQSPTHLIKTRGQQVTLRCSPKSGHDTVSWYQQALGQGPQFIFQYYEEEERQRGNFPDRFSGHQFPNYSSELNVNALLLGDSALYLCASSLFSGRSNNEQFFGPGTRLTVL.

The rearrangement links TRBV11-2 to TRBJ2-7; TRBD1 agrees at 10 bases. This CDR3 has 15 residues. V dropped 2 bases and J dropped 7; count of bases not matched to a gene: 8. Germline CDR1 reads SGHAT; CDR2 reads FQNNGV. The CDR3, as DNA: TGTGCCAGCAGCTTAAGACAGGGGGCGCCGGGGGAGCAGTACTTC. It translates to CASSLRQGAPGEQYF.

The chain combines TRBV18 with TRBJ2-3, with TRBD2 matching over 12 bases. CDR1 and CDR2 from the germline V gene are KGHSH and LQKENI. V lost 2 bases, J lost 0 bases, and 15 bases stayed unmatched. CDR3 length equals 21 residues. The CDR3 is CASSPVFLLAGGRDSTDTQYF. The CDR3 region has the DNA TGTGCCAGCTCACCAGTTTTTTTACTAGCGGGGGGCCGCGATAGCACAGATACGCAGTATTTT.

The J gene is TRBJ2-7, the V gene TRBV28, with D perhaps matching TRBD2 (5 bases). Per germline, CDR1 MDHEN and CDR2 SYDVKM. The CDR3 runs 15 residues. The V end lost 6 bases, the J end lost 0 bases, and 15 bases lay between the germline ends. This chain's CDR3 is CASSHGLASSYEQYF. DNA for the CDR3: TGTGCCAGCAGCCATGGACTGGCTAGCTCCTACGAGCAGTACTTC.

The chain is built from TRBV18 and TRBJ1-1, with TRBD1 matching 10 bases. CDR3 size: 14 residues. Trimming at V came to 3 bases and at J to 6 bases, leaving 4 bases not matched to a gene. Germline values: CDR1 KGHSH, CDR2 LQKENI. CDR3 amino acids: CASSPGQGESEAFF. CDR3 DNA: TGTGCCAGCTCACCCGGACAGGGGGAGTCTGAAGCTTTCTTT.

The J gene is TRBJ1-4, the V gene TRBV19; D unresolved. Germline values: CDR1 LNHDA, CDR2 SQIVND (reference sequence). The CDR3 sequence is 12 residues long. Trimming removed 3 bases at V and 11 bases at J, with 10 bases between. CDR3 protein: CASSINSGKLFF. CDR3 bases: TGTGCCAGTAGTATTAACAGCGGGAAACTGTTTTTT.

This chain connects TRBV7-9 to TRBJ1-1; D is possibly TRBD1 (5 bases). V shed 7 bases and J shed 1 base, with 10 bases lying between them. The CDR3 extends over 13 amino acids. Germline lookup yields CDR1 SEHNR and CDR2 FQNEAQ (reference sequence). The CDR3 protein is CASTLGPNTEAFF. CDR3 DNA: TGTGCCAGCACTTTGGGGCCGAACACTGAAGCTTTCTTT.

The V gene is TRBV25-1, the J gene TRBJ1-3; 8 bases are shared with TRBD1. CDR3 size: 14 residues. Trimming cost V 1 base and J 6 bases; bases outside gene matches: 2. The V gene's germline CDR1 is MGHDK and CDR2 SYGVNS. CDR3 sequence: CASSESQGANTIYF. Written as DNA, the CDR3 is TGTGCCAGCAGTGAATCTCAGGGGGCAAACACCATATATTTT.

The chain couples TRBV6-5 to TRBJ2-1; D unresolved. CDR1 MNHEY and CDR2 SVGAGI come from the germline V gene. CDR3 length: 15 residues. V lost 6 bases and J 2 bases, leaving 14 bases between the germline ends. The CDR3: CASSPFGLTYNEQFF. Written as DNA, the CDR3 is TGTGCCAGCAGCCCCTTCGGTTTGACCTACAATGAGCAGTTCTTC.

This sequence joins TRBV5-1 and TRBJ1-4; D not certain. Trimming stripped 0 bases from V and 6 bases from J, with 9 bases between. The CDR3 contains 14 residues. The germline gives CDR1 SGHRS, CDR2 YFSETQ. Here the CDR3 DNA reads TGCGCCAGCAGCTTGGCAGGTACGGATGAAAAACTGTTTTTT. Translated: CASSLAGTDEKLFF.

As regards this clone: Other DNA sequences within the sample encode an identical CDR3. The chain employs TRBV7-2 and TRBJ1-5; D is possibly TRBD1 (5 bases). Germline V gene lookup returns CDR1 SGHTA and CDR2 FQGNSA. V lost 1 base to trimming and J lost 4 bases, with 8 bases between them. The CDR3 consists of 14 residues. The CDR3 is CASSLGGENQPQHF. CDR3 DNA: TGTGCCAGCAGCTTAGGGGGGGAAAATCAGCCCCAGCATTTT.

The CDR3 spells CASSHPEGTGGRLNTIYF. The CDR3 DNA follows: TGTGCCAGCAGCCATCCCGAGGGGACAGGGGGCCGACTTAACACCATATATTTT. V usage is TRBV14 and J usage is TRBJ1-3; 12 bases line up with TRBD1. The CDR3 runs 18 residues. Looked up from germline, CDR1 is SGHDN and CDR2 is FVKESK. Trimming took 3 bases from V and 7 from J; bases not matched to a gene: 13. Full variable domain (outside the CDR3, taken from reference TRBV14 and TRBJ1-3): EAGVTQFPSHSVIEKGQTVTLRCDPISGHDNLYWYRRVMGKEIKFLLHFVKESKQDESGMPNNRFLAERTGGTYSTLKVQPAELEDSGVYFCASSHPEGTGGRLNTIYFGEGSWLTVV.